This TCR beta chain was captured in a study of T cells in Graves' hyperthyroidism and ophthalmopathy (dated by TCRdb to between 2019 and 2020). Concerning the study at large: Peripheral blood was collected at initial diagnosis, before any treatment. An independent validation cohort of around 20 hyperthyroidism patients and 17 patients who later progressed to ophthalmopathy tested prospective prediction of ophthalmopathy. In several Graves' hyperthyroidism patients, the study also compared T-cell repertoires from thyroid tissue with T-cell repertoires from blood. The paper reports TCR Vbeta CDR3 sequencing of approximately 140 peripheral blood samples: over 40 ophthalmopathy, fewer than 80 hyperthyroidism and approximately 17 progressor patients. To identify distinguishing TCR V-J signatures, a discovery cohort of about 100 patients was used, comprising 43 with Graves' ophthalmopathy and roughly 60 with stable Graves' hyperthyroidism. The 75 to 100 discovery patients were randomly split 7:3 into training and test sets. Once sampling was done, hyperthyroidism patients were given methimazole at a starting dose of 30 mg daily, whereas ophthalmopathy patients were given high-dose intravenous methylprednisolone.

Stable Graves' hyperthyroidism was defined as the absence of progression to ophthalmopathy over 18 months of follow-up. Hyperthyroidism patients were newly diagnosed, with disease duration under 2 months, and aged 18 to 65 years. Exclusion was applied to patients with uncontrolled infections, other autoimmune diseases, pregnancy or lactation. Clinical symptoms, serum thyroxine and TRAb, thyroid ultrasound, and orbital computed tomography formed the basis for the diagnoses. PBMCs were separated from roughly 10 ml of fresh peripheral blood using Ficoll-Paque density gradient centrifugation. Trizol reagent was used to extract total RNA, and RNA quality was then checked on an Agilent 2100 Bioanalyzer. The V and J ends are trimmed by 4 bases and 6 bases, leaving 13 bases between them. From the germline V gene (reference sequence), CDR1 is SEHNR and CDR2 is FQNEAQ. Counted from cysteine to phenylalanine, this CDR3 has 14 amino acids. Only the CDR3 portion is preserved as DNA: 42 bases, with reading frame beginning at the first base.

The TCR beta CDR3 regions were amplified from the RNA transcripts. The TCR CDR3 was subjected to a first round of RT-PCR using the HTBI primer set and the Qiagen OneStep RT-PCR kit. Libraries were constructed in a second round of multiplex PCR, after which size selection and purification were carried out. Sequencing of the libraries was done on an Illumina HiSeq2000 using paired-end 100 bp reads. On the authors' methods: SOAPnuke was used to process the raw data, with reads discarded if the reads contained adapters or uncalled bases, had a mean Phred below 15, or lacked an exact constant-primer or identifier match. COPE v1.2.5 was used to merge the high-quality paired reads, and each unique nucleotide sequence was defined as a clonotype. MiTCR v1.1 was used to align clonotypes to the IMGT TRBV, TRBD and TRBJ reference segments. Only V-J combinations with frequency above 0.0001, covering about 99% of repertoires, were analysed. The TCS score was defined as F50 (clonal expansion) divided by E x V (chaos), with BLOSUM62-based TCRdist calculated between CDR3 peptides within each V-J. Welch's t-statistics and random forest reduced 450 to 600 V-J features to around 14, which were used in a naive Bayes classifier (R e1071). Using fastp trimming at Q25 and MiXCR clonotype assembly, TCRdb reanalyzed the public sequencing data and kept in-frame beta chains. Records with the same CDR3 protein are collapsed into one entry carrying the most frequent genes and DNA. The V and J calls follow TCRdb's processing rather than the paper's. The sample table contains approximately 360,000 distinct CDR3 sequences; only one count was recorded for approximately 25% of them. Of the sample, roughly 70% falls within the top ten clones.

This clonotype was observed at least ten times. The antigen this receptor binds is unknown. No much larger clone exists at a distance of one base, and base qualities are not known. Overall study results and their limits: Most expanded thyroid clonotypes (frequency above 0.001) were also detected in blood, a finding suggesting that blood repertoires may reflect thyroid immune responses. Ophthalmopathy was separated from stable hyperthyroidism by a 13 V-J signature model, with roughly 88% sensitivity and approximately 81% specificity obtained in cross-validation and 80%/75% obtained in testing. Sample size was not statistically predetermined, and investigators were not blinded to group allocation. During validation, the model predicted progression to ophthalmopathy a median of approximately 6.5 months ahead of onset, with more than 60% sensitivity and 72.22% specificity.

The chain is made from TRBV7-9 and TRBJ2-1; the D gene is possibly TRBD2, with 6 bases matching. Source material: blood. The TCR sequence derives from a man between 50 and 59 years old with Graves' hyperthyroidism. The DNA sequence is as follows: TGTGCCAGCAGCTCACCGACTAGATTCAATGAGCAGTTCTTC. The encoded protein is CASSSPTRFNEQFF.